What follows are 12 T cell receptor beta chains derived from one specimen sequenced in a study of blood T cell repertoires in COVID-19. Assay used: immunoSEQ multiplex PCR; TCRdb lists only in-frame clones, some missing. The data show 140,000 or so clones, 80% to 85% seen once. The sample taken for sequencing was peripheral blood. These receptors all come from a woman older than 75 with acute or convalescent COVID-19.

The CDR3: CATSKQAFYEQYF. The CDR3 DNA follows: TGTGCCACCAGCAAACAGGCCTTCTACGAGCAGTACTTC. V usage is TRBV24-1 and J usage is TRBJ2-7, with D perhaps TRBD1 (5 bases). CDR3 length: 13 amino acids. Trimming took 7 bases from V and 3 from J, leaving 12 bases between them. The germline gives CDR1 KGHDR, CDR2 SFDVKD.

The gene calls are TRBV4-2 and TRBJ2-2; 9 nucleotides agree with TRBD2. Germline lookup yields CDR1 LGHNA and CDR2 YNFKEQ. CDR3 length: 18 residues. The ends lost 1 base at V and 4 bases at J; junction bases unmatched: 10. The CDR3 DNA follows: TGTGCCAGCAGCCAAGCAACCTTGCGGGAGGGCCCCACCGGGGAGCTGTTTTTT. This encodes CASSQATLREGPTGELFF.

The chain has TRBV27 and TRBJ2-4, with 9 positions matching TRBD2. The trim removed 6 bases at V and 6 bases at J, leaving 12 bases unmatched. CDR1 and CDR2 (germline): MNHEY, SMNVEV (reference sequence). CDR3 length: 16 residues. This chain's CDR3 is CASRAAGGPRANIQYF. DNA for the CDR3: TGTGCCAGCAGGGCCGCGGGGGGGCCTAGGGCAAACATTCAGTACTTC.

V and J are TRBV2 and TRBJ1-3, with unresolved D. The germline V gene has CDR1 SNHLY and CDR2 FYNNEI. V gave up 3 bases and J gave up 5 bases, with 11 bases separating them. CDR3 size: 14 residues. CDR3 nucleotide sequence: TGTGCCAGCAGTGATGCGGGGTGGCGAAACACCATATATTTT. This sequence encodes CASSDAGWRNTIYF.

This clone has just a few counts. The rearrangement links TRBV19 to TRBJ1-6; maybe TRBD1 (6 bases). Germline V gene data show CDR1 as LNHDA and CDR2 as SQIVND (reference sequence). This CDR3 region has 15 residues. Trimming pared 4 bases from V and 10 bases from J, leaving 17 bases between. CDR3 amino acids: CASSTTGSRGSPLHF. CDR3 in DNA: TGTGCCAGTAGTACCACAGGGAGCCGCGGATCACCCCTCCACTTT.

CDR3 amino acids: CASSPSDYEQYF. The CDR3 DNA reads TGTGCCAGCTCCCCCAGCGACTACGAGCAGTACTTC. The chain is built from TRBV18 and TRBJ2-7, with D unresolved. The V and J ends lost 6 bases and 3 bases respectively, with 9 bases between them. The germline V gene encodes CDR1 KGHSH and CDR2 LQKENI. The CDR3 is 12 residues long.

CDR3 bases: TGTGCCAGCTCACCACCTAGACTAGCGGGGGGCCGAACCAACACCGGGGAGCTGTTTTTT. Protein: CASSPPRLAGGRTNTGELFF. The rearrangement links TRBV18 to TRBJ2-2, with 13 bases lining up with TRBD2. Per the germline V gene, CDR1 is KGHSH and CDR2 is LQKENI. CDR3 size: 20 residues. Trimming at V came to 0 bases and at J to 2 bases, leaving 9 bases not matched to a gene. The full variable domain, rest sourced from reference TRBV18 and TRBJ2-2, is NAGVMQNPRHLVRRRGQEARLRCSPMKGHSHVYWYRQLPEEGLKFMVYLQKENIIDESGMPKERFSAEFPKEGPSILRIQQVVRGDSAAYFCASSPPRLAGGRTNTGELFFGEGSRLTVL.

This clone was detected a few times. The genes are TRBV5-1 and TRBJ2-3, with D possibly matching TRBD1 (5 bases). V was cut by 2 bases and J by 1 base, with 11 bases left in between. The V gene's germline CDR1 is SGHRS and CDR2 YFSETQ. The CDR3 is 15 amino acids. In DNA form, the CDR3 reads TGCGCCAGCAGCTTACAGGATTTCCGCACAGATACGCAGTATTTT. Protein sequence: CASSLQDFRTDTQYF.

This clone was seen more than once but under ten times. This chain links TRBV19 with TRBJ1-1; D gene ambiguous. The CDR3 contains 14 residues. Germline V gene data show CDR1 as LNHDA and CDR2 as SQIVND (reference sequence). Trimming left V 2 bases short and J 5 bases short, with 12 bases between. CDR3 in DNA: TGTGCCAGTAGTATAAGGAGTGGAGGAACTGAAGCTTTCTTT. This translates into CASSIRSGGTEAFF. The full variable domain, its missing parts supplied by reference TRBV19 and TRBJ1-1, is DGGITQSPKYLFRKEGQNVTLSCEQNLNHDAMYWYRQDPGQGLRLIYYSQIVNDFQKGDIAEGYSVSREKKESFPLTVTSAQKNPTAFYLCASSIRSGGTEAFFGQGTRLTVV.

The gene calls are TRBV5-1 and TRBJ2-1; D gene uncertain. Deletions cut 0 bases from V and 4 bases from J, with 14 bases between. From germline, CDR1 is SGHRS and CDR2 YFSETQ. The CDR3 loop spans 16 amino acids. The CDR3 bases are TGCGCCAGCAGCTTGGATGGAGCCCAGCCTTACAATGAGCAGTTCTTC. It codes for CASSLDGAQPYNEQFF.

The chain couples TRBV28 to TRBJ1-5, with D possibly TRBD1 on 5 matching bases. V dropped 2 bases and J dropped 6 bases, with 17 bases sitting between them. This CDR3 contains 16 residues. Germline-derived CDR1 and CDR2 are MDHEN and SYDVKM. The CDR3 nucleotides are TGTGCCAGCAGTTTAGGCAGGGTGCGAAGGGGTCAGCCCCAGCATTTT. Its protein is CASSLGRVRRGQPQHF.

V gene TRBV4-1 combines with J gene TRBJ2-1; 8 positions match TRBD2. The CDR3 covers 16 residues. Per the germline V gene, CDR1 is MGHRA and CDR2 is YSYEKL. V lost 2 bases to trimming and J lost 4 bases; unmatched junction nucleotides: 7. Here the CDR3 reads CASSQYQRELYNEQFF. The CDR3 DNA reads TGCGCCAGCAGCCAATACCAGCGGGAGCTGTACAATGAGCAGTTCTTC.